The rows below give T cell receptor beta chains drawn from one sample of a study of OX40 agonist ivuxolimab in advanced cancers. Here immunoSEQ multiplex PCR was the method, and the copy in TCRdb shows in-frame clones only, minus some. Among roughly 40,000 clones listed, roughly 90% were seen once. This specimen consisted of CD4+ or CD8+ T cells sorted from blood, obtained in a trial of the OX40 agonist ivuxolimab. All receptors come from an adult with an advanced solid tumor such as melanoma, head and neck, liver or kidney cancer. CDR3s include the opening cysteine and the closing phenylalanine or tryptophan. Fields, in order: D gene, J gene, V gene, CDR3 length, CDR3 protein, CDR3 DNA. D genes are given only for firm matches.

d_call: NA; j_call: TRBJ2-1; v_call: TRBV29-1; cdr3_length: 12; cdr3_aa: CSHHPTDNEQFF; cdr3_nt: TGCAGCCACCATCCCACCGACAATGAGCAGTTCTTC
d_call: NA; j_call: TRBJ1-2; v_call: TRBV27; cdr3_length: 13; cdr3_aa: CASSFGLTYGYTF; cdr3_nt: TGTGCCAGCAGTTTCGGACTAACCTATGGCTACACCTTC
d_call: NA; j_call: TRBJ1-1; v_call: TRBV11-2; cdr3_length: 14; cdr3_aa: CASSLNPANTEAFF; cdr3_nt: TGTGCCAGCAGCTTAAATCCAGCAAACACTGAAGCTTTCTTT
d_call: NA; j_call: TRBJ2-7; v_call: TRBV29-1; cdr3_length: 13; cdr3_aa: CSVGVATLHEQYF; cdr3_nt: TGCAGCGTTGGTGTGGCGACGCTCCACGAGCAGTACTTC
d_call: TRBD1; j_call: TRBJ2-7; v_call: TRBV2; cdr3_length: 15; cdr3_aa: CASTFGTGSSYEQYF; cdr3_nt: TGTGCCAGCACCTTCGGGACAGGGTCCTCCTACGAGCAGTACTTC
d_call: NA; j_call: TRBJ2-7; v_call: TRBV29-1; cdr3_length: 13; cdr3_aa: CSVASGGNYEQYF; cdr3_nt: TGCAGCGTTGCCAGCGGAGGAAACTACGAGCAGTACTTC
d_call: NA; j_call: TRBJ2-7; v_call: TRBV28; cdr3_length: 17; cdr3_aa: CASSLSRGGTVTSEQYF; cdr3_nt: TGTGCCAGCAGTCTCTCTCGAGGCGGGACAGTCACATCCGAGCAGTACTTC
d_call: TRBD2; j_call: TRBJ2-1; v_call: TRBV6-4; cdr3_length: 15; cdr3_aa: CASSPTSGRAGEQFF; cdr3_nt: TGTGCCAGCAGTCCGACTAGCGGGAGGGCCGGGGAGCAGTTCTTC
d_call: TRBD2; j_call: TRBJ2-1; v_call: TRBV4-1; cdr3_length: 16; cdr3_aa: CASSHYPGTSGLEQFF; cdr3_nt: TGCGCCAGCAGCCACTACCCCGGGACTAGTGGGCTTGAGCAGTTCTTC
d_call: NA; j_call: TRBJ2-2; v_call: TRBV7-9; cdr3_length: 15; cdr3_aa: CASSPLTGSTGELFF; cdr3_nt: TGTGCCAGCAGCCCTCTGACAGGCAGCACCGGGGAGCTGTTTTTT
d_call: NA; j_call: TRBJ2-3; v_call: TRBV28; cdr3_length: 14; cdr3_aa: CASSLSGPRDTQYF; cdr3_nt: TGTGCCAGCAGTTTGTCAGGACCTAGAGATACGCAGTATTTT
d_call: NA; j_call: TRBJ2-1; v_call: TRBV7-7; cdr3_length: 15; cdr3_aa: CASSLAPTRNNEQFF; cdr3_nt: TGTGCTAGCAGCTTAGCCCCGACCCGAAACAATGAGCAGTTCTTC
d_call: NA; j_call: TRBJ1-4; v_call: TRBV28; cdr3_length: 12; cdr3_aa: CASSSYNEKLFF; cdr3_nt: TGTGCCAGCAGTTCCTATAATGAAAAACTGTTTTTT
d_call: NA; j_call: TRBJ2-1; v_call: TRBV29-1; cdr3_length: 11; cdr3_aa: CSVKLLNEQFF; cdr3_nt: TGCAGCGTTAAATTATTGAATGAGCAGTTCTTC
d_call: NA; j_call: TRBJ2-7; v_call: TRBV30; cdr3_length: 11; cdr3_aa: CAWLGLHEQYF; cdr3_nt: TGTGCCTGGTTGGGACTGCACGAGCAGTACTTC
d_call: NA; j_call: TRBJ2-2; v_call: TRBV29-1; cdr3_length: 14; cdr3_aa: CSVEDPKGTGELFF; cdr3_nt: TGCAGCGTTGAAGATCCCAAGGGCACCGGGGAGCTGTTTTTT